The 8 T cell receptor beta chains below come from one sample, sequenced in a study of blood T cell repertoires in COVID-19. Only in-frame clones appear in the TCRdb table, and some are missing; sequencing was by immunoSEQ multiplex PCR. The table lists some 33,000 clones, 85% of them singletons, with roughly 7.3% in the top ten. The sample comprised peripheral blood. The source is a human donor in a cohort sampled during active COVID-19.

CDR3 nucleotide sequence: TGTGCCAGCAGCTTACTTACAGGGGGCGATTTTTACGAGCAGTACTTC. It yields the protein CASSLLTGGDFYEQYF. V usage is TRBV7-2 and J usage is TRBJ2-7, with TRBD1 matching 9 bases. V shed 2 bases, J shed 4 bases, and the junction held 9 bases outside the gene matches. This CDR3 has 16 residues. Per germline, CDR1 SGHTA and CDR2 FQGNSA.

This chain joins TRBV11-3 and TRBJ2-3; 9 nucleotides line up with TRBD2. The CDR3 has 15 residues. Germline CDR1 reads SGHNT; CDR2 reads YENEEA. The V and J ends lost 6 bases and 3 bases, in that order; junction bases with no gene match: 7. The CDR3, as DNA: TGTGCCAGCAGTTTGACTAGCGGTTATACAGATACGCAGTATTTT. This codes for CASSLTSGYTDTQYF.

This clone has just one count. V gene TRBV2 combines with J gene TRBJ2-7; D is ambiguous. Germline V gene data show CDR1 as SNHLY and CDR2 as FYNNEI. The CDR3 contains 10 residues. V lost 7 bases and J 4 bases, leaving 5 bases between the germline ends. The CDR3 loop is CASTEYEQYF. CDR3 in DNA: TGTGCCAGCACAGAATACGAGCAGTACTTC. Looking up the rest from reference TRBV2 and TRBJ2-7 gives the full variable domain: EPEVTQTPSHQVTQMGQEVILRCVPISNHLYFYWYRQILGQKVEFLVSFYNNEISEKSEIFDDQFSVERPDGSNFTLKIRSTKLEDSAMYFCASTEYEQYFGPGTRLTVT.

This clone was counted a single time. The V call is TRBV6-2 or TRBV6-3, the J call TRBJ1-2, with D unresolved. This CDR3 region has 14 residues. Germline-derived CDR1 and CDR2 are MNHEY and SVGEGT. Trimming removed 0 bases from V and 6 bases from J, with 11 bases in between. CDR3 sequence reads: CASSYSGRKDGYTF. Written as DNA, the CDR3 is TGTGCCAGCAGTTACTCTGGGAGAAAAGATGGCTACACCTTC.

The chain links TRBV10-1 to TRBJ2-3; D call uncertain. The length of the CDR3 is 14 residues. V dropped 2 bases and J dropped 2 bases, with 8 bases sitting between them. CDR1 is WNHNN, CDR2 SYGVQD, per germline (reference sequence). The CDR3 spells CASSEATPTDTQYF. DNA of the CDR3: TGCGCCAGCAGTGAGGCGACACCCACAGATACGCAGTATTTT.

The V gene is TRBV30, the J gene TRBJ2-1; 10 bases line up with TRBD1. CDR1 is GTSNPN and CDR2 is SVGIG in the germline V gene (reference sequence). The CDR3 loop spans 19 amino acids. V shed 1 base, J shed 6 bases, and the junction held 18 bases outside the gene matches. CDR3 sequence (DNA): TGTGCCTGGAGTGGACAGGGGGCGTCAGGCGGAGCGGGGTTCAATGAGCAGTTCTTC. Amino acid sequence: CAWSGQGASGGAGFNEQFF.

The chain employs TRBV11-3 and TRBJ2-1; D is possibly TRBD2 (5 bases). The V and J ends lost 3 bases and 1 base respectively, with 10 bases between them. This CDR3 has 15 residues. Germline V lookup: CDR1 SGHNT, CDR2 YENEEA. The CDR3: CASSFGSASYNEQFF. In DNA, the CDR3 is TGTGCCAGCAGCTTTGGGAGTGCATCCTACAATGAGCAGTTCTTC. The whole variable domain, filled in from reference TRBV11-3 and TRBJ2-1, reads EAGVVQSPRYKIIEKKQPVAFWCNPISGHNTLYWYLQNLGQGPELLIRYENEEAVDDSQLPKDRFSAERLKGVDSTLKIQPAELGDSAVYLCASSFGSASYNEQFFGPGTRLTVL.

This clone has more than one count but fewer than ten. The V call is TRBV5-4, the J call TRBJ2-2; 8 nucleotides line up with TRBD2. From germline, CDR1 is SGHNT and CDR2 YYREEE (reference sequence). J was trimmed by 8 bases and V by 4 bases; bases with no gene match: 10. This CDR3 spans 15 amino acids. CDR3 loop: CASSQAAGASGELFF. For the CDR3, the DNA is TGTGCCAGCAGCCAGGCAGCGGGAGCTTCAGGGGAGCTGTTTTTT.